Presented here are 17 T cell receptor beta chains from one specimen sequenced in a study of radiotherapy plus CTLA-4 blockade in lung cancer. TCRdb keeps only in-frame clones here, not all; method: immunoSEQ multiplex PCR. This table holds 56,000 or so clones, approximately 79% found once. Sequencing was performed on peripheral blood, taken from a patient treated with radiotherapy plus ipilimumab. The source is a human donor with non-small cell lung cancer who had a partial response to radiotherapy plus ipilimumab.

This clone appeared a few times. V and J are TRBV6-1 and TRBJ2-1, with TRBD1 matching over 10 bases. Germline CDR1 MNHNS, CDR2 SASEGT. This CDR3 region has 16 residues. V dropped 4 bases and J dropped 3; count of bases not matched to a gene: 6. The chain's CDR3 is CASSGAGTGDYNEQFF. DNA of the CDR3: TGTGCCAGCAGTGGCGCCGGGACAGGGGACTACAATGAGCAGTTCTTC.

The CDR3 sequence: CASSLVGGAGYEQYF. Here the CDR3 DNA reads TGTGCCAGCAGCTTAGTAGGAGGGGCAGGTTACGAGCAGTACTTC. The chain combines TRBV7-9 with TRBJ2-7, with D maybe TRBD2 (6 bases). Germline V lookup: CDR1 SEHNR, CDR2 FQNEAQ (reference sequence). This CDR3 is built from 15 residues. V lost 1 base to trimming and J lost 4 bases, with 14 bases between them.

By proportion, this clone is medium-sized. This chain connects TRBV18 to TRBJ2-7, with 13 bases matching TRBD2. The V gene end was trimmed by 3 bases and the J gene end by 0 bases; junction bases not matched to a gene: 8. The CDR3 has 18 residues. Germline V gene data show CDR1 as KGHSH and CDR2 as LQKENI. The CDR3 nucleotides are TGTGCCAGCTCACCCCTCCCAGGACTAGCGGGGGACTCCTACGAGCAGTACTTC. Amino acid sequence: CASSPLPGLAGDSYEQYF.

J is TRBJ1-4 and V is TRBV19; D possibly corresponds to TRBD1 (5 bases). This CDR3 is 16 amino acids long. Germline lookup yields CDR1 LNHDA and CDR2 SQIVND (reference sequence). Deletions cut 4 bases from V and 0 bases from J, with 12 bases between. As DNA, the CDR3 is TGTGCCAGTAGTACGGGCGGGGCTGCAACTAATGAAAAACTGTTTTTT. Amino acid sequence: CASSTGGAATNEKLFF.

In its sample, this clone was seen once. J is TRBJ2-6 and V is TRBV28, with D maybe TRBD2 (6 bases). CDR1 MDHEN and CDR2 SYDVKM come from the germline V gene. The CDR3 sequence is 14 residues long. The V end lost 4 bases, the J end lost 2 bases, and 6 bases lay between the germline ends. The CDR3 loop is CASSWGAGANVLTF. The DNA of the CDR3 is TGTGCCAGCAGTTGGGGGGCTGGGGCCAACGTCCTGACTTTC. Together with reference TRBV28 and TRBJ2-6, the CDR3 gives the full variable domain: DVKVTQSSRYLVKRTGEKVFLECVQDMDHENMFWYRQDPGLGLRLIYFSYDVKMKEKGDIPEGYSVSREKKERFSLILESASTNQTSMYLCASSWGAGANVLTFGAGSRLTVL.

CDR3 amino acids: CASSSFPGTGELFF. In DNA form, the CDR3 reads TGTGCCAGCAGTTCGTTCCCCGGCACCGGGGAGCTGTTTTTT. This sequence joins TRBV7-2 and TRBJ2-2, with unresolved D. The germline CDR1 and CDR2 sequences are SGHTA and FQGNSA. Trimming pared 6 bases from V and 4 bases from J, leaving 12 bases between. The CDR3 has 14 amino acids.

The chain combines TRBV7-9 with TRBJ1-6; D perhaps matches TRBD1 (6 bases). Germline V lookup: CDR1 SEHNR, CDR2 FQNEAQ (reference sequence). The CDR3 length is 14 residues. Trimming cost V 5 bases and J 8 bases, with 13 bases left between them. CDR3 residues: CASSEGHSDSPLHF. The DNA of the CDR3 is TGTGCCAGCAGCGAGGGACATTCAGATTCACCCCTCCACTTT.

The gene calls are TRBV7-8 and TRBJ2-1, with 12 bases aligning to TRBD2. Germline lookup yields CDR1 SGHVS and CDR2 FQNEAQ. The ends lost 3 bases at V and 7 bases at J; junction bases unmatched: 4. The CDR3 covers 15 residues. Here the CDR3 DNA reads TGTGCCAGCAGCTTGAGGACTAGCGGGGAAAATGAGCAGTTCTTC. Translating gives CASSLRTSGENEQFF.

This rearrangement joins TRBV20-1 to TRBJ2-5; 7 nucleotides align to TRBD2. Germline CDR1 is DFQATT and CDR2 is SNEGSKA (reference sequence). J gave up 10 bases and V 5 bases, and 7 bases lay outside the gene matches. The CDR3 is 11 amino acids. CDR3 in DNA: TGCAGTGCTCCCCTCGGGGGGAACCAGTACTTC. Translation: CSAPLGGNQYF.

A single count supports this clone. The chain has TRBV5-1 and TRBJ1-6, with TRBD1 identical over 9 bases. CDR1 SGHRS and CDR2 YFSETQ come from the germline V gene. This CDR3 is 15 amino acids long. V shed 4 bases and J 10 bases; nucleotides not matched to a gene: 9. DNA of the CDR3: TGCGCCAGCAGCCCCGGGACAGGGAGTGAATCACCCCTCCACTTT. Translating gives CASSPGTGSESPLHF.

This chain connects TRBV28 to TRBJ2-7, with 9 positions matching TRBD1. CDR1 and CDR2 (germline): MDHEN, SYDVKM. Trimming at V came to 4 bases and at J to 2 bases, leaving 3 bases not matched to a gene. The length of the CDR3 is 14 residues. In DNA, the CDR3 is TGTGCCAGCAGTTGGGACAGGGCTCCCTACGAGCAGTACTTC. It encodes CASSWDRAPYEQYF.

The V gene is TRBV6-1, the J gene TRBJ1-6; possible D gene TRBD1, 6 bases. Per germline, CDR1 MNHNS and CDR2 SASEGT. V shed 2 bases and J shed 0 bases, with 14 bases lying between them. The CDR3 extends over 18 amino acids. The CDR3 spells CASSELTGRLSYNSPLHF. CDR3 coding DNA: TGTGCCAGCAGTGAACTCACAGGGCGGCTCTCCTATAATTCACCCCTCCACTTT.

This chain links TRBV5-1 with TRBJ1-4; D not certain. The CDR3 consists of 15 residues. Deletions cut 4 bases from V and 5 bases from J, with 15 bases between. Germline V CDR1 and CDR2: SGHRS, YFSETQ. The CDR3 nucleotides read TGCGCCAGCAGCGCCGGGGTTCAACGCAATGAAAAACTGTTTTTT. Translating it yields CASSAGVQRNEKLFF.

The rearrangement uses TRBV5-1 and TRBJ1-4; D may be TRBD1 (6 bases). The V end lost 4 bases, the J end lost 3 bases, and 13 bases lay between the germline ends. Germline loops: CDR1 SGHRS, CDR2 YFSETQ. The CDR3 has 15 amino acids. As DNA, the CDR3 is TGCGCCAGCAGCGGATTAGGACAGCCTAATGAAAAACTGTTTTTT. Protein sequence: CASSGLGQPNEKLFF.

V and J are TRBV5-1 and TRBJ1-5; the D gene is possibly TRBD1 (5 bases). This CDR3 comprises 15 residues. V was cut by 4 bases and J by 0 bases, with 11 bases left in between. Germline V lookup: CDR1 SGHRS, CDR2 YFSETQ. CDR3 sequence: CASSLDSFSNQPQHF. CDR3 sequence (DNA): TGCGCCAGCAGCCTCGACAGTTTTAGCAATCAGCCCCAGCATTTT.

The CDR3 reads CASSSLGSGGGDTQYF. The CDR3, as DNA: TGCGCCAGCAGCTCCCTCGGTAGCGGGGGAGGAGATACGCAGTATTTT. The chain combines TRBV5-1 with TRBJ2-3; TRBD2 matches 9 bases. From germline, CDR1 is SGHRS and CDR2 YFSETQ. This CDR3 spans 16 amino acids. Trimming cost V 3 bases and J 5 bases; bases outside gene matches: 10.

A note on this clone: The sample carries other DNA sequences with the same CDR3. The V and J genes are TRBV6-1 and TRBJ2-2; 9 bases are a match to TRBD1. V dropped 3 bases and J dropped 4; count of bases not matched to a gene: 6. The CDR3 covers 16 residues. Germline V gene data show CDR1 as MNHNS and CDR2 as SASEGT. The CDR3, as DNA: TGTGCCAGCAGTGATCGGGACAGGGTGCCCACCGGGGAGCTGTTTTTT. Translating gives CASSDRDRVPTGELFF.